The 9 T cell receptor beta chains in this list originate from one sample, sequenced in a study of OX40 agonist ivuxolimab in advanced cancers. Profiled with immunoSEQ multiplex PCR; TCRdb holds only in-frame clones, not every one. Counted here are under 80,000 clones, about 90% occurring once; the ten biggest clones make up 2% to 2.5%. The material was CD4+ or CD8+ T cells sorted from blood, obtained in a trial of the OX40 agonist ivuxolimab. Receptors were obtained from an adult with an advanced solid tumor such as melanoma, head and neck, liver or kidney cancer.

The V call is TRBV5-5, the J call TRBJ1-1, with TRBD1 as a possible D gene (5 bases). The CDR3 loop spans 14 amino acids. CDR1 is SGHKS, CDR2 YYEKEE, per germline (reference sequence). V lost 2 bases and J 1 base, leaving 9 bases between the germline ends. The chain's CDR3 is CASSFWQGNTEAFF. The CDR3 DNA follows: TGTGCCAGCAGCTTTTGGCAGGGGAACACTGAAGCTTTCTTT.

This chain joins TRBV2 and TRBJ2-4; D call uncertain. Germline loops: CDR1 SNHLY, CDR2 FYNNEI. The length of the CDR3 is 14 residues. V lost 5 bases to trimming and J lost 9 bases, with 17 bases between them. Written as DNA, the CDR3 is TGTGCCAGCAGTCCCGGACGGTCCTCGGGCATTCAGTACTTC. It specifies CASSPGRSSGIQYF.

The chain joins TRBV28 to TRBJ2-5; 7 positions match TRBD2. The tail of the sequence fits TRBJ2-7 better, so the J call may be wrong. Germline values: CDR1 MDHEN, CDR2 SYDVKM. This CDR3 contains 13 residues. This chain's CDR3 is CASSLGGIYEQYF. DNA of the CDR3: TGTGCCAGCAGTTTGGGGGGGATCTACGAGCAGTACTTC.

The chain uses TRBV27 and TRBJ2-3; D possibly corresponds to TRBD1 (5 bases). CDR1 and CDR2 from the germline V gene are MNHEY and SMNVEV (reference sequence). The CDR3 is 14 residues long. Trimming took 5 bases from V and 3 from J, leaving 12 bases between them. The CDR3 loop reads CASSTNQGTDTQYF. The CDR3 coding sequence is TGTGCCAGCAGTACTAATCAGGGTACAGATACGCAGTATTTT.

This clone has a single count. V gene TRBV5-1 combines with J gene TRBJ2-7; 9 bases fit TRBD1. Germline CDR1 SGHRS, CDR2 YFSETQ. Losses at the gene ends were 7 bases for V and 0 bases for J; bases not matched to a gene: 8. The CDR3 loop spans 15 amino acids. CDR3 nucleotides: TGCGCCAGCTGGCCGGGACAGGGAAGCTCCTACGAGCAGTACTTC. Amino acid sequence: CASWPGQGSSYEQYF.

The chain employs TRBV11-2 and TRBJ2-3, with D unresolved. V lost 0 bases to trimming and J lost 3 bases, with 13 bases between them. The germline gives CDR1 SGHAT, CDR2 FQNNGV. The CDR3 runs 16 residues. Here the CDR3 DNA reads TGTGCCAGCAGCTTAGATTACGGGTACGAGACAGATACGCAGTATTTT. Amino acid sequence: CASSLDYGYETDTQYF.

This chain links TRBV7-2 with TRBJ2-1; 10 bases match TRBD2. J lost 12 bases, V lost 1 base, and 15 bases had no gene match. CDR3 size: 17 residues. In germline, CDR1 is SGHTA, CDR2 FQGNSA. CDR3: CASSLDGVAGGPSSQFF. The CDR3 DNA is TGTGCCAGCAGCTTAGATGGGGTAGCGGGAGGACCCTCATCGCAGTTCTTC.

This clone was seen only once. This chain connects TRBV28 to TRBJ2-7; D is ambiguous. Trimming shortened V by 6 bases and J by 2 bases, and 11 bases separated the two germline ends. CDR3 length: 13 residues. Germline V CDR1 and CDR2: MDHEN, SYDVKM. CDR3 protein: CASSRVGPYEQYF. DNA for the CDR3: TGTGCCAGCAGCCGGGTCGGCCCCTACGAGCAGTACTTC.

This clone is a singleton in its sample. The chain employs TRBV7-2 and TRBJ2-7; D is undetermined. Looked up from germline, CDR1 is SGHTA and CDR2 is FQGNSA. This CDR3 spans 11 amino acids. V lost 6 bases and J lost 1, with 4 bases in between. The CDR3 nucleotides are TGTGCCAGCAGTATATCCTACGAGCAGTACTTC. Translation gives CASSISYEQYF. Filled out from reference TRBV7-2 and TRBJ2-7, the complete variable domain reads GAGVSQSPSNKVTEKGKDVELRCDPISGHTALYWYRQSLGQGLEFLIYFQGNSAPDKSGLPSDRFSAERTGGSVSTLTIQRTQQEDSAVYLCASSISYEQYFGPGTRLTVT.